A selection of T cell receptor beta chains follows, all from one sample in a study of cytomegalovirus exposure and HLA in healthy donors. Using immunoSEQ multiplex PCR, the repertoire was profiled, and TCRdb retains in-frame clones only, with some absent. The table lists more than 95,000 clones, with more than 0.9% in the top ten. Specimen: PBMCs. The receptors here all came from a man aged 18 to 29 in good health and CMV-seronegative. Each CDR3 is given with its conserved first and last residue. The order of the fields is V gene, J gene, D gene, CDR3 DNA, CDR3 protein. A D gene is named only where the DNA matches it firmly.

>TRBV29-1|TRBJ2-5|-
TGCAGCGTTCATTCGGCAGGGTTGCAGGAGACCCAGTACTTC
CSVHSAGLQETQYF
>TRBV5-6|TRBJ2-7|-
TGTGCCACCCAACACAATCCCTCCTACGAGCAGTACTTC
CATQHNPSYEQYF
>TRBV27|TRBJ1-2|TRBD1
TGTGCCAGCAGTCGACAGGGGGGATATGGCTACACCTTC
CASSRQGGYGYTF
>TRBV5-4|TRBJ2-1|TRBD1
TGTGCCAGCAGCAACCGACAGGGGGCGAAATACAATGAGCAGTTCTTC
CASSNRQGAKYNEQFF
>TRBV2|TRBJ2-7|TRBD1
TGTGCCAGCAGACTCAAACCCCAGGGGACAGAATACAGTGGATCCTACGAGCAGTACTTC
CASRLKPQGTEYSGSYEQYF
>TRBV6-5|TRBJ1-1|-
TGTGCCAGCAGTTACTCGCGGAACGGGGATGATGAAGCTTTCTTT
CASSYSRNGDDEAFF
>TRBV5-1|TRBJ2-3|TRBD1
TGCGCCAGCAGCTTAATAAGTTTGGGACAGGGGACAGATACGCAGTATTTT
CASSLISLGQGTDTQYF
>TRBV7-9|TRBJ2-7|TRBD2
TGTGCCAGCAGGGAACTAGCGGGACCCTACGAGCAGTACTTC
CASRELAGPYEQYF
>TRBV5-6|TRBJ1-1|-
TGTGCCAGCAGCGAAGGTGGGGGGGGGACTGAAGCTTTCTTT
CASSEGGGGTEAFF
>TRBV7-9|TRBJ1-2|TRBD1
TGTGCCAGCAGCCTAGGACAGGGACTCTATGGCTACACCTTC
CASSLGQGLYGYTF
>TRBV5-1|TRBJ1-1|TRBD1
TGCGCCAGCAGCTTGTCTTCAGGGGGGAACACTGAAGCTTTCTTT
CASSLSSGGNTEAFF
>TRBV6-4|TRBJ1-6|-
TGTGCCAGCAGTGAAAGCGGGCAGTACGGCTCACCCCTCCACTTT
CASSESGQYGSPLHF
>TRBV7-9|TRBJ2-1|-
TGTGCCAGCAGCCCGAAAGAGTCCTACAATGAGCAGTTCTTC
CASSPKESYNEQFF
>TRBV10-2|TRBJ1-1|TRBD1
TGCGCCAGCAGTCGGTGGGTGCTAGGGCAGGGGGACACTGAAGCTTTCTTT
CASSRWVLGQGDTEAFF
>TRBV7-9|TRBJ2-2|-
TGTGCCAGCAGCGCCCCCGGGAGCGGGGAGCTGTTTTTT
CASSAPGSGELFF
>TRBV28|TRBJ2-3|TRBD2
TGTGCCAGCAGCTCCGGGACTAGCGGGAGAAGGCGAGATACGCAGTATTTT
CASSSGTSGRRRDTQYF
>TRBV28|TRBJ2-3|-
TGTGCCAGCAGTTTAGCGCCAGGAACAGATACGCAGTATTTT
CASSLAPGTDTQYF
>TRBV28|TRBJ1-5|TRBD1
TGTGCCAGCAGTCCTGGACAGGGGGCCTGGAATCAGCCCCAGCATTTT
CASSPGQGAWNQPQHF
>TRBV14|TRBJ2-7|TRBD1
TGTGCCAGCAGCCGATCCTGGACAGGGGTGGGCTACGAGCAGTACTTC
CASSRSWTGVGYEQYF
>TRBV28|TRBJ1-2|TRBD1
TGTGCCAGCAGTACGACAGGGGACTATGGCTACACCTTC
CASSTTGDYGYTF
>TRBV9|TRBJ2-2|-
TGTGCCAGCAGCGTAAACACGAACACCGGGGAGCTGTTTTTT
CASSVNTNTGELFF
>TRBV19|TRBJ2-5|TRBD2
TGTGCCAGTAGTGCTGGCGGGGGGCAAGAGACCCAGTACTTC
CASSAGGGQETQYF
>TRBV5-5|TRBJ2-5|-
TGTGCCAGCAGCTTGGAAGTCGGGACTGGGACGCCGGAGACCCAGTACTTC
CASSLEVGTGTPETQYF
>TRBV5-5|TRBJ2-7|TRBD2
TGTGCCAGCAGCTTCCCACTAGCGGGAGCTCAGGACGAGCAGTACTTC
CASSFPLAGAQDEQYF
>TRBV6-5|TRBJ2-2|-
TGTGCCAGCAGTTACGGGACATTTTACACCGGGGAGCTGTTTTTT
CASSYGTFYTGELFF
>TRBV5-8|TRBJ2-7|-
TGTGCCAGCAGCTTGAGGAGGCCGACCTACGAGCAGTACTTC
CASSLRRPTYEQYF
>TRBV29-1|TRBJ1-5|TRBD1
TGCAGCGTCTCGGACAGGGACCTCAATCAGCCCCAGCATTTT
CSVSDRDLNQPQHF
>TRBV30|TRBJ2-7|-
TGTGCCTGGAGTCCGGCGGGACAGATCTACGAGCAGTACTTC
CAWSPAGQIYEQYF
>TRBV19|TRBJ1-1|-
TGTGCCAGTAGTCCGGTGGGGCCCTATGAAGCTTTCTTT
CASSPVGPYEAFF
>TRBV19|TRBJ1-3|-
TGTGCCAGTAGTAAGGAGGAACTACTAGGACAGAGAAACACCATATATTTT
CASSKEELLGQRNTIYF
>TRBV29-1|TRBJ1-2|-
TGCAGCATCAACCGGGAATCCGACTATGGCTACACCTTC
CSINRESDYGYTF
>TRBV7-2|TRBJ2-2|TRBD2
TGTGCCAGCAGCGAGCCCGTACTAGCGAGAACCGGGGAGCTGTTTTTT
CASSEPVLARTGELFF
>TRBV18|TRBJ2-7|-
TGTGCCAGCTCACCGAAGCAGGGCCACGAGCAGTACTTC
CASSPKQGHEQYF
>TRBV19|TRBJ1-1|-
TGTGCCAGTAAGGGGGGGCAGGGCACTGAAGCTTTCTTT
CASKGGQGTEAFF
>TRBV29-1|TRBJ1-4|TRBD1
TGCAGCGTTAAACCCAACAGGGGTGGTGAAAAACTGTTTTTT
CSVKPNRGGEKLFF
>TRBV30|TRBJ2-5|-
TGTGCCTGGAGTGTAAGCTGGCGGGAGACCCAGTACTTC
CAWSVSWRETQYF